This is a list of T cell receptor beta chains from one sample in a study of T cell responses to AZD1222 COVID-19 vaccine. The repertoire was sequenced with immunoSEQ multiplex PCR; TCRdb's copy has only in-frame clones and lacks some. The repertoire has roughly 150,000 clones, roughly 87% of them found once; the top ten carry about 5%. Sequenced material: peripheral blood, taken on day 0 of AZD1222 vaccination. The receptor source for this set is an adult in good health. The CDR3 runs from the conserved cysteine through the conserved F or W. The D gene is left open where the match is weak. The size of a clone is reported for some rows only, either as once, few or many, or as a class for expanded clones.

J,V,D,size,CDR3,DNA
TRBJ1-4,TRBV28,.,.,CASSLGREKLFF,TGTGCCAGCAGTTTAGGGCGTGAAAAACTGTTTTTT
TRBJ2-3,TRBV5-1,.,.,CASSLGQGWGRYTDTQYF,TGCGCCAGCAGCTTGGGGCAGGGTTGGGGGCGATATACAGATACGCAGTATTTT
TRBJ1-3,TRBV5-5,TRBD1,.,CASSRLGDRGYSGNTIYF,TGTGCCAGCAGCCGACTTGGAGACAGGGGCTATTCTGGAAACACCATATATTTT
TRBJ2-5,TRBV5-1,.,.,CASSLGAEETQYF,TGCGCCAGCAGCTTGGGAGCGGAAGAGACCCAGTACTTC
TRBJ1-1,TRBV6-1,.,.,CASSEHNTEAFF,TGTGCCAGCAGTGAACATAACACTGAAGCTTTCTTT
TRBJ1-2,TRBV28,.,.,CGSKTVESRYGYTF,TGTGGTTCCAAGACGGTTGAGTCCAGATATGGCTACACCTTC
TRBJ1-6,TRBV18,TRBD1,.,CASSPNRDRGNSPLHF,TGTGCCAGCTCACCTAACCGGGACAGGGGAAATTCACCCCTCCACTTT
TRBJ1-1,TRBV6-5,.,.,CASMRDLNTEAFF,TGTGCCAGCATGAGGGACCTGAACACTGAAGCTTTCTTT
TRBJ1-3,TRBV28,.,.,CASSLVEGAYGNTIYF,TGTGCCAGCAGTTTAGTGGAGGGAGCCTATGGAAACACCATATATTTT
TRBJ1-5,TRBV18,.,.,CASSLTLNRGNQPQHF,TGTGCCAGCTCCCTAACCCTCAATCGGGGCAATCAGCCCCAGCATTTT
TRBJ1-1,TRBV28,.,.,CASLTTGSVGTEAFF,TGTGCCAGCCTAACTACAGGGTCTGTAGGCACTGAAGCTTTCTTT
TRBJ1-1,TRBV9,.,.,CASSVAVWKGDTEAFF,TGTGCCAGCAGCGTAGCGGTGTGGAAGGGGGACACTGAAGCTTTCTTT
TRBJ1-1,TRBV27,TRBD1,.,CASSSDRGRGTEAFF,TGTGCCAGCAGTTCCGACAGGGGGCGGGGAACTGAAGCTTTCTTT
TRBJ2-7,TRBV28,.,.,CASSSGQARYEQYF,TGTGCCAGCAGTTCGGGACAAGCGAGGTACGAGCAGTACTTC
TRBJ2-7,TRBV3-1/TRBV3-2,TRBD1,.,CASRPGLLGQGYEQYF,TGTGCCAGCAGACCAGGGCTTTTGGGACAGGGCTACGAGCAGTACTTC
TRBJ2-7,TRBV27,TRBD1,.,CASSLAGTELGEQYF,TGTGCCAGCAGTTTGGCCGGGACAGAGCTAGGCGAGCAGTACTTC
TRBJ2-2,TRBV6-5,.,.,CASTPSTGELFF,TGTGCCAGCACCCCTAGCACCGGGGAGCTGTTTTTT
TRBJ1-5,TRBV30,.,.,CAWGGTYSNQPQHF,TGTGCCTGGGGGGGAACTTATAGCAATCAGCCCCAGCATTTT
TRBJ1-3,TRBV4-1,.,.,CASSQDSRGRNTIYF,TGCGCCAGCAGCCAAGATTCCCGCGGCCGGAACACCATATATTTT
TRBJ2-2,TRBV7-3,.,.,CASSLKGGTGELFF,TGTGCCAGCAGCTTAAAGGGCGGTACCGGGGAGCTGTTTTTT
TRBJ2-2,TRBV6-5,TRBD1,.,CASSYDRGGTGELFF,TGTGCCAGCAGTTACGACAGGGGGGGCACCGGGGAGCTGTTTTTT
TRBJ1-2,TRBV7-3,.,.,CASSPMKRGGGYTF,TGTGCCAGCAGCCCCATGAAGCGGGGAGGCGGCTACACCTTC
TRBJ1-1,TRBV7-2,.,.,CASRNGGGTEAFF,TGTGCCAGCAGGAACGGGGGAGGCACTGAAGCTTTCTTT
TRBJ2-7,TRBV7-2,TRBD2,.,CASSFTSGSRYEQYF,TGTGCCAGCAGCTTCACTAGCGGGAGTAGGTACGAGCAGTACTTC
TRBJ2-1,TRBV10-3,TRBD2,.,CAISSTSGYNEQFF,TGTGCCATCAGCTCAACTAGCGGGTACAATGAGCAGTTCTTC
TRBJ1-6,TRBV28,.,.,CASSYTGSSYNSPLHF,TGTGCCAGCAGTTATACAGGGAGCTCCTATAATTCACCCCTCCACTTT
TRBJ2-1,TRBV7-3,TRBD2,.,CASRQTSGSSYNEQFF,TGTGCCAGCAGACAAACGAGCGGGAGCTCCTACAATGAGCAGTTCTTC
TRBJ1-6,TRBV7-2,TRBD1,.,CASSPTGTGYNSPLHF,TGTGCCAGCAGCCCAACCGGGACAGGCTATAATTCACCCCTCCACTTT
TRBJ2-7,TRBV5-4,.,.,CASSFGVYEQYF,TGTGCCAGCAGCTTCGGGGTCTACGAGCAGTACTTC
TRBJ2-2,TRBV6-5,.,.,CASSYSKGETGELFF,TGTGCCAGCAGTTACTCCAAGGGGGAAACCGGGGAGCTGTTTTTT
TRBJ2-5,TRBV18,.,.,CASSPVAGLGEETQYF,TGTGCCAGCTCACCCGTCGCGGGCCTGGGGGAAGAGACCCAGTACTTC
TRBJ1-1,TRBV5-4,.,.,CASSQNVQGDTEAFF,TGTGCCAGCAGCCAAAATGTACAAGGGGACACTGAAGCTTTCTTT
TRBJ2-7,TRBV30,.,.,CAWSERGNEQYF,TGTGCCTGGAGCGAAAGGGGAAACGAGCAGTACTTC
TRBJ2-1,TRBV7-6,TRBD2,.,CASSPTSGPYNEQFF,TGTGCCAGCAGCCCCACTAGCGGGCCCTACAATGAGCAGTTCTTC
TRBJ1-1,TRBV3-1/TRBV3-2,.,.,CASSQAGAGKEAFF,TGTGCCAGCAGCCAAGCTGGGGCAGGGAAGGAAGCTTTCTTT
TRBJ1-2,TRBV5-1,.,.,CASSSQGYGANYGYTF,TGCGCCAGCAGCTCCCAGGGCTACGGAGCTAACTATGGCTACACCTTC
TRBJ1-3,TRBV28,.,.,CASSSNNLPLPRGNTIYF,TGTGCCAGCAGTTCGAACAACCTCCCCCTACCGCGGGGAAACACCATATATTTT
TRBJ2-6,TRBV16,TRBD1,once,CASSPGGPGANVLTF,TGTGCCAGCAGCCCAGGGGGTCCTGGGGCCAACGTCCTGACTTTC
TRBJ1-2,TRBV7-2,.,.,CASSLASTGLGYTF,TGTGCCAGCAGCTTAGCCTCGACAGGACTTGGCTACACCTTC
TRBJ2-1,TRBV19,.,.,CASSIGGSNNEQFF,TGTGCCAGTAGTATTGGTGGGAGTAACAATGAGCAGTTCTTC
TRBJ2-7,TRBV27,.,.,CASSLSLSSYEQYF,TGTGCCAGCAGTTTATCGCTCAGCTCCTACGAGCAGTACTTC
TRBJ2-5,TRBV14,TRBD1,.,CASSRDRVRGETQYF,TGTGCCAGCAGCCGGGACAGGGTCAGAGGGGAGACCCAGTACTTC